These T cell receptor beta chains were read from a single sample in a study of cytomegalovirus exposure and HLA in healthy donors. Only in-frame clones appear in the TCRdb table, and some are missing; sequencing was by immunoSEQ multiplex PCR. The top ten clones hold 2.5% to 3.5% of a sample with about 130,000 clones, roughly 80% of them seen once. Specimen: PBMCs. The source is a woman aged 50 to 60 in good health and CMV-seronegative. Each CDR3 is given with its conserved first and last residue. A D gene is named only where the DNA matches it firmly. Only some rows state a clone size, as once, few, many or a class for expanded clones.

abundance,j_gene,v_gene,d_gene,CDR3aa,CDR3nt
.,TRBJ2-7,TRBV5-4,TRBD1,CASSLGGTGLYEQYF,TGTGCCAGCAGCTTGGGGGGGACAGGGTTATACGAGCAGTACTTC
.,TRBJ2-2,TRBV7-2,TRBD2,CASRTSAGELFF,TGTGCCAGCCGAACTAGCGCCGGGGAGCTGTTTTTT
.,TRBJ2-7,TRBV14,TRBD1,CASSQVGTGLTYEQYF,TGTGCCAGCAGCCAAGTAGGGACAGGGTTAACCTACGAGCAGTACTTC
.,TRBJ2-1,TRBV30,TRBD2,CASGGRASGNEQFF,TGTGCCTCGGGTGGGAGGGCCTCCGGCAATGAGCAGTTCTTC
.,TRBJ2-5,TRBV5-4,TRBD2,CASSLGTSGQETQYF,TGTGCCAGCAGCCTGGGGACTAGCGGACAAGAGACCCAGTACTTC
.,TRBJ2-2,TRBV7-8,.,CASSTHGGELFF,TGTGCCAGCAGCACGCACGGCGGGGAGCTGTTTTTT
.,TRBJ1-4,TRBV28,.,CASSLYQGNEKLFF,TGTGCCAGCAGTTTATATCAGGGTAATGAAAAACTGTTTTTT
.,TRBJ2-2,TRBV19,.,CASIGTGELFF,TGTGCCAGTATCGGTACCGGGGAGCTGTTTTTT
.,TRBJ2-7,TRBV28,TRBD2,CASSLPFTSGTYEQYF,TGTGCCAGCAGTTTACCTTTCACTAGCGGTACCTACGAGCAGTACTTC
.,TRBJ2-5,TRBV11-2,TRBD2,CASSLRGVAGGVETQYF,TGTGCCAGCAGCTTACGGGGTGTAGCGGGAGGGGTAGAGACCCAGTACTTC
.,TRBJ2-5,TRBV28,TRBD1,CASSPWTGETQYF,TGTGCCAGCAGTCCTTGGACAGGGGAGACCCAGTACTTC
.,TRBJ2-2,TRBV7-3,TRBD1,CASGRDRVSGELFF,TGTGCCAGCGGAAGGGACAGGGTATCTGGGGAGCTGTTTTTT
few,TRBJ1-1,TRBV27,TRBD1,CASSSGQVTEAFF,TGTGCCAGCAGTTCTGGACAGGTCACTGAAGCTTTCTTT
.,TRBJ2-7,TRBV19,.,CASSIATGKDYEQYF,TGTGCCAGTAGTATCGCTACAGGGAAGGACTACGAGCAGTACTTC
.,TRBJ2-7,TRBV11-1,TRBD1,CASSSRDRDHEQYF,TGTGCCAGCAGCTCCCGGGACAGGGACCACGAGCAGTACTTC